Described below is a single TCR beta chain sequence and its context. The antigen remains unidentified. This record comes from a study of cytomegalovirus exposure and HLA in healthy donors. Study conclusions and caveats: Later on, a genetic analysis was performed. It linked a missense variant in DCLRE1C with V- and J-gene trimming of TCR beta. The authors later found TCR association rates varying by HLA locus, with DRB1 most and HLA-C fewest. The likely explanation for a cluster of highly shared sequence variants was sequencing artifact.

Trimming stripped 4 bases from V and 1 base from J, with 10 bases between. This CDR3 is built from 14 residues. Germline CDR1 is SEHNR and CDR2 is FQNEAQ (reference sequence). 13 Jbeta primers and 60 Vbeta primers were used for the PCR. The table came from immunoSEQ multiplex PCR; TCRdb's copy has only in-frame clones and leaves some out. The sample holds around 85,000 clones, 80% seen once. The sequenced material came from PBMCs. This TCR derives from a man aged 50-60 years in good health and CMV-seropositive. The J gene is TRBJ1-1, the V gene TRBV7-9, with D possibly being TRBD1 (5 bases). CDR3 amino acids: CASSYDSANTEAFF. The CDR3, as DNA: TGTGCCAGCAGCTACGACAGCGCGAACACTGAAGCTTTCTTT.